The rows below give T cell receptor beta chains drawn from one sample of a study of T cells expressing NK-cell markers. TCRdb re-called the 5' RACE reads; one entry per CDR3 protein, DNA not given. This sample's table reports roughly 420,000 distinct CDR3 sequences. Input material: blood T cells: a sorted CD56 or NKG2C T cell subset, CD4+ or CD8+ T cells, or bulk PBMC T cells (not recorded which). The receptors come from a woman between 18 and 70 years old in good health. Both conserved end residues are part of each CDR3.

V gene,J gene,CDR3 protein
TRBV12-3/TRBV12-4,TRBJ1-2,CASTPGTGYGYTF
TRBV28,TRBJ2-5,CASSPIMRETQYF
TRBV6-1,TRBJ1-5,CASREGAVYQPQHF
TRBV12-3/TRBV12-4,TRBJ2-2,CASSLARIGNTGELFF
TRBV20-1,TRBJ2-3,CSARGGDTQYF
TRBV12-3/TRBV12-4,TRBJ2-3,CASSFQRGSTDTQYF
TRBV7-9,TRBJ1-1,CASSPIYNLNTEAFF
TRBV12-3/TRBV12-4,TRBJ1-6,CASGTLLNSPLHF
TRBV7-8,TRBJ2-5,CASSPPGSGTFKETQYF
TRBV7-9,TRBJ2-2,CASSFIGQPNTGELFF
TRBV24-1,TRBJ2-5,CATSEGTGQETQYF
TRBV6-5,TRBJ2-6,CASSYRGRSSSGANVLTF
TRBV12-3/TRBV12-4,TRBJ2-1,CASSPRDRAYYNEQFF
TRBV27,TRBJ1-1,CASRPGTTFEAFF
TRBV20-1,TRBJ2-5,CSAITTLGLETQYF
TRBV20-1,TRBJ2-3,CSARDSAGSGGDTQYF
TRBV7-9,TRBJ2-1,CASSLITVPGNEQFF
TRBV5-1,TRBJ2-1,CASSSQAGTYNEQFF
TRBV7-3,TRBJ2-2,CASSFRTGELFF
TRBV9,TRBJ1-6,CASSVAPAASYNSPLHF
TRBV27,TRBJ1-4,CASVMGVATNEKLFF
TRBV5-1,TRBJ2-5,CASSLWTYQETQYF
TRBV12-3/TRBV12-4,TRBJ2-1,CASSLFRSSGIHNEQFF
TRBV5-6,TRBJ2-5,CASSPEAGAEETQYF